Below, 32 T cell receptor beta chains from the same sample are listed, as sequenced in a study of blood T cell repertoires in COVID-19. Sequencing used immunoSEQ multiplex PCR; TCRdb keeps in-frame clones, though not all of them. The table records about 66,000 clones, around 89% of them present only once. The sequencing input was peripheral blood. These receptors were collected from a woman between 65 and 79 years old with acute or convalescent COVID-19.

Concerning this clone: The sample has other DNA sequences that encode this CDR3 too. V gene TRBV7-3 combines with J gene TRBJ1-1, with TRBD1 as a possible D gene (6 bases). CDR1 and CDR2 (germline): SGHTA, FQGTGA. This CDR3 has 13 residues. V dropped 5 bases and J dropped 1 base, with 8 bases sitting between them. DNA of the CDR3: TGTGCCAGCAGCCGACAGGAGAACACTGAAGCTTTCTTT. It translates to CASSRQENTEAFF.

This clone was seen a handful of times. V is TRBV6-2 or TRBV6-3 and J is TRBJ1-3; D perhaps matches TRBD1 (6 bases). Germline loops: CDR1 MNHEY, CDR2 SVGEGT. The CDR3 is made up of 16 amino acids. V lost 5 bases to trimming and J lost 5 bases, with 19 bases between them. The CDR3 here is CASSQLTGPLRNTIYF. The CDR3 DNA reads as TGTGCCAGCAGTCAACTTACAGGGCCTCTCAGAAACACCATATATTTT.

The V and J genes are TRBV14 and TRBJ2-7; D is ambiguous. Trimming removed 3 bases from V and 0 bases from J, with 9 bases in between. This CDR3 is 14 amino acids long. CDR1 SGHDN and CDR2 FVKESK come from the germline V gene. CDR3 sequence (DNA): TGTGCCAGCAGCCATTGGCACATCTCCTACGAGCAGTACTTC. Protein: CASSHWHISYEQYF. Looking up the rest from reference TRBV14 and TRBJ2-7 gives the full variable domain: EAGVTQFPSHSVIEKGQTVTLRCDPISGHDNLYWYRRVMGKEIKFLLHFVKESKQDESGMPNNRFLAERTGGTYSTLKVQPAELEDSGVYFCASSHWHISYEQYFGPGTRLTVT.

This chain joins TRBV6-6 and TRBJ2-7, with 12 bases that match TRBD2. This CDR3 has 15 amino acids. Germline CDR1 and CDR2: MNHNY and SVGAGI (reference sequence). J lost 4 bases, V lost 6 bases, and 7 bases had no gene match. The CDR3 DNA reads TGTGCCAGCAGACCCGGACTAGCGGGACCGTACGAGCAGTACTTC. This sequence encodes CASRPGLAGPYEQYF.

The chain joins TRBV11-3 to TRBJ2-7, with 7 bases identical to TRBD1. This CDR3 contains 14 residues. The trim removed 5 bases at V and 4 bases at J, leaving 8 bases unmatched. The V gene's germline CDR1 is SGHNT and CDR2 YENEEA. CDR3 DNA: TGTGCCAGCAGCCTTGGGACAGTCGGGTACGAGCAGTACTTC. This gives the protein CASSLGTVGYEQYF. The full variable domain, in which reference TRBV11-3 and TRBJ2-7 provide the parts outside the CDR3, is EAGVVQSPRYKIIEKKQPVAFWCNPISGHNTLYWYLQNLGQGPELLIRYENEEAVDDSQLPKDRFSAERLKGVDSTLKIQPAELGDSAVYLCASSLGTVGYEQYFGPGTRLTVT.

This clone was detected only a few times. The chain is built from TRBV30 and TRBJ1-5, with TRBD1 as a possible D gene (6 bases). Germline values: CDR1 GTSNPN, CDR2 SVGIG (reference sequence). The V end was cut by 5 bases, the J end by 0 bases, with 14 bases between. CDR3 size: 15 residues. CDR3 bases: TGTGCCTGGGATAAGGGGGGGAATAGCAATCAGCCCCAGCATTTT. Protein: CAWDKGGNSNQPQHF.

CDR3 nucleotide sequence: TGTGCCAGCAGCCGCAGTCTTGGGACTAGCGGAAACAATGAGCAGTTCTTC. Translation gives CASSRSLGTSGNNEQFF. The chain couples TRBV7-3 to TRBJ2-1; 11 bases map to TRBD2. Germline V gene lookup returns CDR1 SGHTA and CDR2 FQGTGA. This CDR3 has 17 amino acids. V shed 5 bases, J shed 5 bases, and the junction held 11 bases outside the gene matches.

The chain carries TRBV24-1 and TRBJ1-5; 7 positions match TRBD1. Germline CDR1 reads KGHDR; CDR2 reads SFDVKD. The CDR3 runs to 13 residues. Trimming cost V 9 bases and J 2 bases; bases outside gene matches: 3. CDR3 in DNA: TGTGCCACCCAGGGGGGCCGCAATCAGCCCCAGCATTTT. This sequence encodes CATQGGRNQPQHF.

This clone was detected only once. The genes are TRBV7-3 and TRBJ1-1; the D is unclear. V lost 4 bases and J lost 3, with 9 bases in between. The CDR3 length is 13 residues. Per germline, CDR1 SGHTA and CDR2 FQGTGA. This chain's CDR3 is CASSSGLYTEAFF. CDR3 coding DNA: TGTGCCAGCAGCTCGGGGTTGTACACTGAAGCTTTCTTT.

This rearrangement joins TRBV5-1 to TRBJ2-1, with 8 bases fitting TRBD2. Germline values: CDR1 SGHRS, CDR2 YFSETQ. The CDR3 has 13 amino acids. The V segment lost 3 bases and the J segment 8 bases; nucleotides outside the gene matches: 4. The CDR3 DNA reads TGCGCCAGCAGCTCTAGCGGGCTGGATGAGCAGTTCTTC. Translating it yields CASSSSGLDEQFF.

The chain combines TRBV24-1 with TRBJ2-2; D is perhaps TRBD2 (5 bases). V lost 4 bases, J lost 7 bases, and 12 bases lay in between. This CDR3 region has 14 residues. CDR1 is KGHDR and CDR2 is SFDVKD in the germline V gene. CDR3 nucleotide sequence: TGTGCCACCAGTGAAAACGAGGGTTACGGGGAGCTGTTTTTT. Its protein is CATSENEGYGELFF.

DNA of the CDR3: TGTGCCAGTAGTAGCCGTTCGAGTGGCTACACCTTC. It specifies CASSSRSSGYTF. The rearrangement joins TRBV19 to TRBJ1-2; D is unresolved. Germline CDR1 LNHDA, CDR2 SQIVND (reference sequence). The V and J ends lost 4 bases and 7 bases respectively, with 10 bases between them. This CDR3 comprises 12 residues.

This chain links TRBV5-5 with TRBJ1-5; D is unclear. Trimming left V 0 bases short and J 3 bases short, with 13 bases between. The CDR3 extends over 16 amino acids. The germline V gene has CDR1 SGHKS and CDR2 YYEKEE (reference sequence). The CDR3, as DNA: TGTGCCAGCAGCTTGGCGATAGGGAGCACCAATCAGCCCCAGCATTTT. Its protein product is CASSLAIGSTNQPQHF.

The chain combines TRBV2 with TRBJ1-5; 7 bases line up with TRBD1. The CDR3 length is 15 residues. The germline CDR1 and CDR2 sequences are SNHLY and FYNNEI. J lost 2 bases, V lost 5 bases, and 6 bases had no gene match. The CDR3 sequence: CASSPGTVGNQPQHF. CDR3 sequence (DNA): TGTGCCAGCAGTCCCGGGACAGTAGGCAATCAGCCCCAGCATTTT.

V gene TRBV5-1 combines with J gene TRBJ1-4; 9 nucleotides align to TRBD1. J was trimmed by 9 bases and V by 2 bases; bases with no gene match: 8. The CDR3 covers 15 residues. Germline assignment: CDR1 SGHRS and CDR2 YFSETQ. The CDR3 protein is CASSLGTGPRQKLFF. The CDR3 bases are TGCGCCAGCAGCTTAGGGACAGGGCCTCGTCAAAAACTGTTTTTT.

This chain links TRBV7-9 with TRBJ2-2, with 10 bases fitting TRBD2. Germline CDR1 SEHNR, CDR2 FQNEAQ (reference sequence). The CDR3 runs 16 residues. J gave up 4 bases and V 7 bases, and 9 bases lay outside the gene matches. DNA of the CDR3: TGTGCCAGCACCCCGCTAGCGGGGGAGGCCACCGGGGAGCTGTTTTTT. Its translation is CASTPLAGEATGELFF.

The gene calls are TRBV24-1 and TRBJ1-4; D is perhaps TRBD1 (6 bases). The V end lost 7 bases, the J end lost 10 bases, and 15 bases lay between the germline ends. The CDR3 spans 13 residues. Germline assignment: CDR1 KGHDR and CDR2 SFDVKD. The CDR3 sequence is CATSLTGTGKLFF. CDR3 in DNA: TGTGCCACCAGCCTAACAGGGACGGGAAAACTGTTTTTT.

The V call is TRBV6-5, the J call TRBJ2-7, with D perhaps matching TRBD1 (5 bases). The CDR3 extends over 14 amino acids. Germline V gene sequence: CDR1 MNHEY, CDR2 SVGAGI. The V gene lost 0 bases and the J gene lost 4 bases, with 10 bases spanning the gap. The CDR3 nucleotides are TGTGCCAGCAGTTACTCTATTGGGGCATACGAGCAGTACTTC. Residues: CASSYSIGAYEQYF.

The chain uses TRBV10-3 and TRBJ2-3; tentatively, D is TRBD1 (6 bases). CDR1 is ENHRY and CDR2 is SYGVKD in the germline V gene. V lost 10 bases to trimming and J lost 4 bases, with 15 bases between them. The CDR3 runs to 13 residues. The CDR3 protein is CATNRAPADTQYF. The CDR3 DNA sequence: TGTGCCACCAACAGGGCCCCGGCAGATACGCAGTATTTT.

This chain joins TRBV30 and TRBJ2-1; TRBD2 agrees at 8 bases. The germline CDR1 and CDR2 sequences are GTSNPN and SVGIG (reference sequence). Unmatched junction bases numbered 21, after V lost 3 bases and J lost 8 bases. CDR3 length: 18 amino acids. The DNA for the CDR3 is TGTGCCTGGAGATCGTTTCGGGAGGGCCGGGTAGACGGGTATGAGCAGTTCTTC. Amino acids: CAWRSFREGRVDGYEQFF.

This chain joins TRBV28 and TRBJ1-1; TRBD1 is a possible D gene (6 bases). Germline loops: CDR1 MDHEN, CDR2 SYDVKM. The CDR3 length is 14 residues. The germline V and J ends were trimmed by 4 bases and 0 bases, with 9 bases remaining between them. CDR3 DNA sequence: TGTGCCAGCAGTTCCACAGGGTTGAACACTGAAGCTTTCTTT. Protein product: CASSSTGLNTEAFF.

The chain has TRBV11-2 and TRBJ2-7, with 9 bases aligning to TRBD2. After removal of 5 bases from V and 2 bases from J, the junction contained 7 bases not matched to a gene. The CDR3 totals 15 residues. The V gene's germline CDR1 is SGHAT and CDR2 FQNNGV. CDR3 in amino acids: CASSLRIAGAYEQYF. CDR3 nucleotides: TGTGCCAGCAGCCTCCGTATAGCGGGAGCCTACGAGCAGTACTTC.

The chain employs TRBV28 and TRBJ2-7, with TRBD2 matching over 8 bases. The V gene's germline CDR1 is MDHEN and CDR2 SYDVKM. The CDR3 extends over 14 amino acids. The V and J ends lost 2 bases and 2 bases, in that order; junction bases with no gene match: 2. CDR3 DNA: TGTGCCAGCAGTTTAAGAGCGGGAGCCTACGAGCAGTACTTC. It specifies CASSLRAGAYEQYF. The full variable domain, in which reference TRBV28 and TRBJ2-7 provide the parts outside the CDR3, is DVKVTQSSRYLVKRTGEKVFLECVQDMDHENMFWYRQDPGLGLRLIYFSYDVKMKEKGDIPEGYSVSREKKERFSLILESASTNQTSMYLCASSLRAGAYEQYFGPGTRLTVT.

The chain couples TRBV5-1 to TRBJ2-7; maybe TRBD2 (7 bases). This CDR3 region has 15 residues. The germline V and J ends were trimmed by 0 bases and 5 bases, with 15 bases remaining between them. Germline V CDR1 and CDR2: SGHRS, YFSETQ. CDR3 coding DNA: TGCGCCAGCAGCTTGGACGGGAGGCAGGGGAACGAGCAGTACTTC. Amino acids: CASSLDGRQGNEQYF.

This sequence joins TRBV4-1 and TRBJ2-7, with D possibly matching TRBD1 (6 bases). CDR1 is MGHRA and CDR2 is YSYEKL in the germline V gene. V was cut by 4 bases and J by 2 bases, with 12 bases left in between. The length of the CDR3 is 14 residues. The CDR3 here is CASSPLTGTYEQYF. CDR3 bases: TGCGCCAGCAGCCCCCTCACAGGGACCTACGAGCAGTACTTC.

This chain uses TRBV28 with TRBJ1-1; D gene uncertain. The CDR3 spans 17 residues. Germline CDR1 MDHEN, CDR2 SYDVKM. With 6 bases removed from V and 1 base from J, the gap between germline ends came to 21 bases. The CDR3 region is CASSRTAGGRGNTEAFF. The CDR3 DNA sequence: TGTGCCAGCAGCCGGACGGCAGGAGGAAGAGGGAACACTGAAGCTTTCTTT. Together with reference TRBV28 and TRBJ1-1, the CDR3 gives the full variable domain: DVKVTQSSRYLVKRTGEKVFLECVQDMDHENMFWYRQDPGLGLRLIYFSYDVKMKEKGDIPEGYSVSREKKERFSLILESASTNQTSMYLCASSRTAGGRGNTEAFFGQGTRLTVV.

This clone appeared once. V gene TRBV15 combines with J gene TRBJ1-1; 7 bases fit TRBD1. Trimming took 3 bases from V and 7 from J; bases not matched to a gene: 11. This CDR3 is 15 amino acids long. Germline V gives CDR1 LNHNV, CDR2 YYDKDF (reference sequence). The CDR3 DNA reads as TGTGCCACCAGCAGCTCTGGCAGGGGGGTCGGTGAAGCTTTCTTT. Translation gives CATSSSGRGVGEAFF.

The chain employs TRBV21-1 and TRBJ2-7; the D call in the table, TRBD1, was not verified against the DNA. TRBV21-1 is a recognized pseudogene. The CDR3 spans 15 residues. The chain's CDR3 is CASSNQSDRVNEQYF. The CDR3, as DNA: TGTGCCAGCAGCAATCAATCGGACAGGGTCAACGAGCAGTACTTC.

A single count supports this clone. The rearrangement uses TRBV28 and TRBJ2-7; 7 bases line up with TRBD1. Germline values: CDR1 MDHEN, CDR2 SYDVKM. This CDR3 spans 14 amino acids. V lost 7 bases to trimming and J lost 4 bases; unmatched junction nucleotides: 10. The chain's CDR3 is CASKPGQRLYEQYF. Here the CDR3 DNA reads TGTGCCAGCAAACCGGGACAGAGGCTTTACGAGCAGTACTTC. Full variable domain (missing parts from reference TRBV28 and TRBJ2-7): DVKVTQSSRYLVKRTGEKVFLECVQDMDHENMFWYRQDPGLGLRLIYFSYDVKMKEKGDIPEGYSVSREKKERFSLILESASTNQTSMYLCASKPGQRLYEQYFGPGTRLTVT.

V and J are TRBV3-1 (or the pseudogene TRBV3-2) and TRBJ2-1; no clear D gene. From germline, CDR1 is LGHDT and CDR2 YNNKEL (reference sequence). This CDR3 spans 12 amino acids. Deletions cut 0 bases from V and 15 bases from J, with 12 bases between. The CDR3 DNA follows: TGTGCCAGCAGCCAAGATTTCGGAGATGCGTTCTTC. Amino acids: CASSQDFGDAFF.

The J gene is TRBJ1-3, the V gene TRBV5-1; a possible D gene is TRBD1 (6 bases). Looked up from germline, CDR1 is SGHRS and CDR2 is YFSETQ. The CDR3 totals 14 residues. Trimming removed 4 bases from V and 0 bases from J, with 8 bases in between. The CDR3 DNA reads as TGCGCCAGCAGCCGGACAGACTCTGGAAACACCATATATTTT. Amino acids: CASSRTDSGNTIYF.

The chain links TRBV6-5 to TRBJ1-2, with TRBD1 identical over 8 bases. The CDR3 is 13 residues long. V was pared by 10 bases and J by 2 bases, with 6 bases of the junction left unmatched. Germline CDR1 MNHEY, CDR2 SVGAGI. CDR3 in amino acids: CAIKRQGNYGYTF. As DNA, the CDR3 is TGTGCCATCAAGCGACAGGGGAACTATGGCTACACCTTC.